Included here is one T cell receptor beta chain sequence, with context. Using immunoSEQ multiplex PCR, the repertoire was profiled, and TCRdb retains in-frame clones only, with some absent. Here the sample spans hundreds of thousands of clones, nearly 90% being singletons. This sample stems from a study of blood T cell repertoires in COVID-19. Study in general: The cDNA or gDNA used as material had been derived from T cells, B-cell-depleted T cells, or PBMCs.

Germline trimming cut 7 bases from V and 6 bases from J; bases unmatched to any gene: 12. CDR3 size: 16 residues. Germline CDR1 reads SNHLY; CDR2 reads FYNNEI. This receptor was obtained from a woman under 30 with acute COVID-19. This chain uses TRBV2 with TRBJ1-6, with TRBD1 identical over 7 bases. Sequencing was performed on PBMCs or T cells enriched from blood (not recorded which). CDR3 amino acids: CASITFPRQGNSPLHF. CDR3 sequence (DNA): TGTGCCAGCATTACCTTCCCAAGACAGGGTAATTCACCCCTCCACTTT.